This T cell receptor (beta chain) was documented in a study of blood T cell repertoires in COVID-19. Whole-study context: From T cells, B-cell-depleted T cells, or PBMCs came the material, which was cDNA or gDNA.

Profiled with immunoSEQ multiplex PCR; TCRdb holds only in-frame clones, not every one. Here the sample spans about 180,000 clones, around 89% being singletons. This CDR3 contains 16 residues. Germline CDR1 reads MNHNY; CDR2 reads SVGAGI (reference sequence). Trimming took 4 bases from V and 2 from J; bases not matched to a gene: 5. This sequence was found in a woman younger than 45 with acute or convalescent COVID-19. The sample comprised peripheral blood. The chain combines TRBV6-6 with TRBJ2-1; 10 bases match TRBD2. The CDR3 DNA follows: TGTGCCAGCAGTTCCACTAGCGGGGCCACCTACAATGAGCAGTTCTTC. Amino acids: CASSSTSGATYNEQFF.